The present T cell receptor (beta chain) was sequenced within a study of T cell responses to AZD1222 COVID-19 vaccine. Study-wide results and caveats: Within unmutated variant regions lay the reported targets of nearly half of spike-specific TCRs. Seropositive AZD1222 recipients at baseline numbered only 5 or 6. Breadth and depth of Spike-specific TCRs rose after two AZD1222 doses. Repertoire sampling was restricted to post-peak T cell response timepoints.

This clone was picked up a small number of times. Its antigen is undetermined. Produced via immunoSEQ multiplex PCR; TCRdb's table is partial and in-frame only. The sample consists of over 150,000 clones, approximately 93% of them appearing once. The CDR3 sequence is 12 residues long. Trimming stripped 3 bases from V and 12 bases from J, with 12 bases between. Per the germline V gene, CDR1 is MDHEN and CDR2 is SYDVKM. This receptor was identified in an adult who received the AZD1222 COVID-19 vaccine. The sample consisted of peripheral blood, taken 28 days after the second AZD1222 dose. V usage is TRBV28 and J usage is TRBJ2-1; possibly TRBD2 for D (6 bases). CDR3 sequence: CASSLRAEGQFF. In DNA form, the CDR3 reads TGTGCCAGCAGTTTGAGGGCGGAGGGGCAGTTCTTC.